This T cell receptor (beta chain) was captured in a study of regulatory T cells in long-lasting Graves disease. The time point here: newly diagnosed GD, antithyroid drugs for less than 3 months. RNA from PBMCs was the source of the TCR library. Libraries of TCR beta came from iRepertoire HTBI primers plus Arm-PCR of CDR3 regions. TCRdb re-derived calls from the multiplex PCR reads in MiXCR, one entry per CDR3 protein. This table holds 620,000 or so distinct CDR3 sequences, around 15% found once. With 10 bases removed from V and 8 bases from J, the gap between germline ends came to 17 bases. CDR1 and CDR2 from the germline V gene are MRHNA and SNTAGT. This CDR3 is 13 amino acids long. This clonotype appeared many times. These same records also appear under a second study, on T cells in Graves' hyperthyroidism and ophthalmopathy.

The TCR sequence derives from a woman aged 25 to 39 with Graves disease. This chain links TRBV6-4 with TRBJ1-4, with a weak D call TRBD1 (6 bases). The sample here was peripheral blood mononuclear cells (PBMCs), taken at new diagnosis, from a patient treated with antithyroid drugs. The CDR3 nucleotides are TGTGCCATGAAGCGAGGGGGTGAAGAAAAACTGTTTTTT. As protein: CAMKRGGEEKLFF.